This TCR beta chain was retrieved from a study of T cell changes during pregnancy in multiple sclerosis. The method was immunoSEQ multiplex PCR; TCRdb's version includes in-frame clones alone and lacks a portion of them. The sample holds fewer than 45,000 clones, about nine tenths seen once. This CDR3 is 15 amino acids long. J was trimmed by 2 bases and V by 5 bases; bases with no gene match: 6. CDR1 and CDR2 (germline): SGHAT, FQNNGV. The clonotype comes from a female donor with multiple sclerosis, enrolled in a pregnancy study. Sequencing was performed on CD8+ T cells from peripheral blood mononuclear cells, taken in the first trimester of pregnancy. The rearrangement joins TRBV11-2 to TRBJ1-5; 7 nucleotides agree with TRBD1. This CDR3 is CASSADRFGNQPQHF. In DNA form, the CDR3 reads TGTGCCAGCAGCGCGGACAGGTTCGGCAATCAGCCCCAGCATTTT.